The text below deals with one TCR beta chain. The data belong to a study of blood T cell repertoires in COVID-19. Study at large: Samples of COVID-19 (acute and convalescent) were obtained from the United States, Italy and Spain. PBMCs, B-cell-depleted T cells, or T cells provided the cDNA or gDNA that made up the material.

As handled by the study authors: The authors estimated nucleated cell counts from reference gene primer amplification. Profiled with immunoSEQ multiplex PCR; TCRdb holds only in-frame clones, not every one. Clonal size and the V and J genes are those of that table, whereas D and trimming came from the DNA. The table has approximately 170,000 clones, about 85% seen once. The CDR3 covers 14 residues. Germline values: CDR1 SNHLY, CDR2 FYNNEI. V lost 5 bases, J lost 1 base, and 11 bases lay in between. This sequence was found in a man between 65 and 85 years old who had recovered from COVID-19. Sequenced material: peripheral blood. This chain links TRBV2 with TRBJ1-1; D is perhaps TRBD1 (6 bases). The CDR3 nucleotides read TGTGCCAGCAGTCAGCAAGGGGGGAACACTGAAGCTTTCTTT. Amino acids: CASSQQGGNTEAFF. Based on the CDR3 plus reference TRBV2 and TRBJ1-1, the full variable domain is EPEVTQTPSHQVTQMGQEVILRCVPISNHLYFYWYRQILGQKVEFLVSFYNNEISEKSEIFDDQFSVERPDGSNFTLKIRSTKLEDSAMYFCASSQQGGNTEAFFGQGTRLTVV.